This TCR beta chain was recorded in a study of T cell changes during pregnancy in multiple sclerosis. Trimming cost V 1 base and J 5 bases; bases outside gene matches: 11. Per germline, CDR1 LGHNA and CDR2 YSLEER. The CDR3 is made up of 18 amino acids. Using immunoSEQ multiplex PCR, the repertoire was profiled, and TCRdb retains in-frame clones only, with some absent. This sample has around 30,000 clones; 85% occur once, and the top ten carry approximately 8.3%. Sequenced material: CD8+ T cells from peripheral blood mononuclear cells, taken after pregnancy. V gene TRBV4-3 combines with J gene TRBJ2-3, with 11 bases lining up with TRBD2. This receptor was obtained from a female donor with multiple sclerosis, enrolled in a pregnancy study. CDR3 DNA: TGCGCCAGCAGCCAAGCTTCCCTGACTAGCGGGGTTCTAGATACGCAGTATTTT. This sequence encodes CASSQASLTSGVLDTQYF.